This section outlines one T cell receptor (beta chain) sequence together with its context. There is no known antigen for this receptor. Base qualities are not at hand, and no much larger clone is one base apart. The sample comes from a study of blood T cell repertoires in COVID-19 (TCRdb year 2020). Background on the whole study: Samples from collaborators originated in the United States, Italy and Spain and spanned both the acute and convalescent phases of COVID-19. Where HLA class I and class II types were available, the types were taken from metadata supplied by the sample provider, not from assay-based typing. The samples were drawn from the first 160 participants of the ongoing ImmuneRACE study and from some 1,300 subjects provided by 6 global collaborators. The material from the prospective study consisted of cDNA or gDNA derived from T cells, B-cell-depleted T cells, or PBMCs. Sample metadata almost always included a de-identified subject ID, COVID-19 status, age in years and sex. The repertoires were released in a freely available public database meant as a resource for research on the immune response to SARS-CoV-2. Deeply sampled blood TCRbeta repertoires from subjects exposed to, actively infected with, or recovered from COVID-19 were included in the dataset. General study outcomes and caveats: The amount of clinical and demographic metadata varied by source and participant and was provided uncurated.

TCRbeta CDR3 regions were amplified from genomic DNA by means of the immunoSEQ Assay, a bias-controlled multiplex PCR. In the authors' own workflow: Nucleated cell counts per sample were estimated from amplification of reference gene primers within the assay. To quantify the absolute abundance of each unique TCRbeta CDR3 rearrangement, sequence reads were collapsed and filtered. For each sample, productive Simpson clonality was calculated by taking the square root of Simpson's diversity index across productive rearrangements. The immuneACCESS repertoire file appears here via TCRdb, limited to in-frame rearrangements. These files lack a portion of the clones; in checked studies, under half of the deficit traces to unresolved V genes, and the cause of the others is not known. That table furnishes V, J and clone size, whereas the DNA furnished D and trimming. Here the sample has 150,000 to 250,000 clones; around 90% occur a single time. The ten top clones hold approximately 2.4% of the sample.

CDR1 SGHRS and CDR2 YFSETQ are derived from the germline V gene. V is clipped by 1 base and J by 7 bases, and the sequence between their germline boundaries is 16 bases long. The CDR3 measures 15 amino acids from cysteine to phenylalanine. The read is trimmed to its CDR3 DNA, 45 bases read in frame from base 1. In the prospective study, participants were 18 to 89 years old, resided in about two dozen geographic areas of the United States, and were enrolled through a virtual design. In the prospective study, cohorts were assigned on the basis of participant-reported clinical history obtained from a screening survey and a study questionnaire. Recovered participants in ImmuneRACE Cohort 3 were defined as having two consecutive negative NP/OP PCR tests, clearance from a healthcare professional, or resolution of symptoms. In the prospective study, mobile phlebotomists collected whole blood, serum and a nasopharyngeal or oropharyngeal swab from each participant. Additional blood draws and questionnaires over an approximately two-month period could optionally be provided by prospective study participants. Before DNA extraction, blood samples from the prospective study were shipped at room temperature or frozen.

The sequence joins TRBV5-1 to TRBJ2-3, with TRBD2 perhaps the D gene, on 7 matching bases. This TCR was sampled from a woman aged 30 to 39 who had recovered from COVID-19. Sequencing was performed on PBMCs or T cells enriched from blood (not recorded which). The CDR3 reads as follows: CASSLTGGGANTQYF. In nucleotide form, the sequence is TGCGCCAGCAGCTTGACTGGGGGGGGCGCGAATACGCAGTATTTT. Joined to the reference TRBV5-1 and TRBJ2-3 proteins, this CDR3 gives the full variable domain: KAGVTQTPRYLIKTRGQQVTLSCSPISGHRSVSWYQQTPGQGLQFLFEYFSETQRNKGNFPGRFSGRQFSNSRSEMNVSTLELGDSALYLCASSLTGGGANTQYFGPGTRLTVL.